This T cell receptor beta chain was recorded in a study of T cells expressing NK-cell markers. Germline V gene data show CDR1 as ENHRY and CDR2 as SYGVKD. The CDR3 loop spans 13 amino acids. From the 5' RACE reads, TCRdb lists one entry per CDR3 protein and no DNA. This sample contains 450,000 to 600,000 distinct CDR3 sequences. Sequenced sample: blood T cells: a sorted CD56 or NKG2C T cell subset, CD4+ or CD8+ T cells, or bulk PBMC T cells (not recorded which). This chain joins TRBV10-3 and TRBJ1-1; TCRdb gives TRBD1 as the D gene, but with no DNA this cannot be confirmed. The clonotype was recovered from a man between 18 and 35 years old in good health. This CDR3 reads CAISATGGTEAFF.